The sample holds a few counts of the clone carrying this TCR beta chain. The antigen remains undetermined. The sample is drawn from a study of T cell repertoires in cytomegalovirus infection. The wider study: Both a matching HLA type and CMV infection were indicated by public TCR beta signatures.

This CDR3 has 15 residues. Germline values: CDR1 SGHVS, CDR2 FNYEAQ. Between the trimmed V and J ends, which lost 4 bases and 5 bases, there was a span of 12 bases. Each CDR3 protein gets one entry after TCRdb re-called the reads with MiXCR. This sample yields roughly 990,000 distinct CDR3 sequences, of which around 30% are seen a single time; about 14% belongs to the top ten. The origin of this receptor is a human donor in good health (CMV status not recorded). Some clones in this sample may be carry-over from other donors' samples. Material: cultured CD8+ T cells from PBMCs, obtained from culture after CMV antigen stimulation. The V and J genes are TRBV7-6 and TRBJ1-6; D is uncertain. The CDR3 region is CASSSHFGDNSPLHF. For the CDR3, the DNA is TGTGCCAGCAGCTCGCACTTCGGGGATAATTCACCCCTCCACTTT.